This TCR beta chain was identified in a study of OX40 agonist ivuxolimab in advanced cancers. CDR3 size: 16 residues. Germline-derived CDR1 and CDR2 are MDHEN and SYDVKM. Trimming removed 3 bases from V and 6 bases from J; junction bases left unmatched: 10. Profiling relied on immunoSEQ multiplex PCR, and the TCRdb table lists in-frame clones only, not all of them. The sample lists 95,000 or so clones; under 85% were seen once. V and J are TRBV28 and TRBJ2-2; the match to TRBD1 covers 7 bases. The specimen was CD4+ or CD8+ T cells sorted from blood, collected in a trial of the OX40 agonist ivuxolimab. This TCR derives from an adult with an advanced solid tumor such as melanoma, head and neck, liver or kidney cancer. In nucleotides, the CDR3 is TGTGCCAGCAGTTTCCACAGGGGCCCCATTGCCGGGGAGCTGTTTTTT. As protein: CASSFHRGPIAGELFF.